A selection of T cell receptor beta chains follows, all from one sample in a study of T cells after yellow fever vaccination. A single record per CDR3 protein comes from TCRdb applying MiXCR to the 5' RACE reads. There are about 300,000 distinct CDR3 sequences in the sample; 3% to 4.5% occur only once, and approximately 24% lies in the top ten. The sample consisted of PBMCs, taken 5 days after the yellow fever booster vaccination. Receptor source: a young man who received the YFV17D yellow fever vaccine. Each CDR3 is given with its conserved first and last residue. D genes are given only for firm matches. For some rows the clone size is stated as once, few or many, or as a class when expanded; others skip it.

clone_size: NA; v_call: TRBV6-5; j_call: TRBJ2-5; d_call: TRBD2; cdr3_aa: CASSYASGGPKRRQYF; cdr3_nt: TGTGCCAGCAGTTACGCTAGCGGGGGGCCTAAGAGAAGGCAGTACTTC
clone_size: few; v_call: TRBV7-6; j_call: TRBJ1-1; d_call: NA; cdr3_aa: CASSPKSEPWTVEAFF; cdr3_nt: TGTGCCAGCAGCCCTAAATCAGAACCCTGGACGGTTGAAGCTTTCTTT
clone_size: NA; v_call: TRBV6-5; j_call: TRBJ2-3; d_call: TRBD1; cdr3_aa: CASSYYPGQGSDTQYF; cdr3_nt: TGTGCCAGCAGCTACTATCCGGGACAGGGATCAGATACGCAGTATTTT
clone_size: many; v_call: TRBV9; j_call: TRBJ2-1; d_call: NA; cdr3_aa: CASSVDPTGLTEQFF; cdr3_nt: TGTGCCAGCAGCGTGGACCCGACAGGACTGACTGAGCAGTTCTTC
clone_size: NA; v_call: TRBV6-1; j_call: TRBJ1-1; d_call: NA; cdr3_aa: CASNRGGGREAFF; cdr3_nt: TGTGCCAGCAATCGAGGAGGAGGGCGTGAAGCTTTCTTT
clone_size: few; v_call: TRBV20-1; j_call: TRBJ2-3; d_call: NA; cdr3_aa: CSAEMDSSTDTQYF; cdr3_nt: TGCAGTGCTGAGATGGACTCTAGCACAGATACGCAGTATTTT
clone_size: few; v_call: TRBV20-1; j_call: TRBJ2-7; d_call: NA; cdr3_aa: CSARDVLGAPPYEQYF; cdr3_nt: TGCAGTGCTAGAGACGTGCTAGGGGCCCCGCCCTACGAGCAGTACTTC
clone_size: NA; v_call: TRBV4-3; j_call: TRBJ1-2; d_call: NA; cdr3_aa: CASSQERDANYGYTF; cdr3_nt: TGCGCCAGCAGCCAAGAGCGGGACGCTAACTATGGCTACACCTTC
clone_size: few; v_call: TRBV4-3; j_call: TRBJ2-1; d_call: NA; cdr3_aa: CASSGRGEQFF; cdr3_nt: TGCGCCAGCAGTGGAAGGGGTGAGCAGTTCTTC
clone_size: few; v_call: TRBV20-1; j_call: TRBJ1-2; d_call: NA; cdr3_aa: CSARTVVYGYTF; cdr3_nt: TGCAGTGCTAGGACTGTCGTGTATGGCTACACCTTC
clone_size: few; v_call: TRBV6-2/TRBV6-3; j_call: TRBJ1-6; d_call: NA; cdr3_aa: CASSYYPRTESSYNSPLHF; cdr3_nt: TGTGCCAGCAGTTATTACCCGCGAACAGAGAGCTCCTATAATTCACCCCTCCACTTT
clone_size: NA; v_call: TRBV5-4; j_call: TRBJ2-7; d_call: TRBD1; cdr3_aa: CASRHRDSSYEQYF; cdr3_nt: TGTGCCAGCAGACACCGGGACAGCTCCTACGAGCAGTACTTC
clone_size: many; v_call: TRBV11-2; j_call: TRBJ2-3; d_call: NA; cdr3_aa: CATMNRGLTDTQYF; cdr3_nt: TGTGCCACCATGAATCGGGGGCTCACAGATACGCAGTATTTT
clone_size: NA; v_call: TRBV4-3; j_call: TRBJ2-1; d_call: NA; cdr3_aa: CASSQDWGADYNEQFF; cdr3_nt: TGCGCCAGCAGCCAAGATTGGGGGGCCGACTACAATGAGCAGTTCTTC
clone_size: many; v_call: TRBV24-1; j_call: TRBJ2-3; d_call: NA; cdr3_aa: CATSDRAGASDTQYF; cdr3_nt: TGTGCCACCAGTGATCGGGCAGGGGCTTCAGATACGCAGTATTTT
clone_size: few; v_call: TRBV5-1; j_call: TRBJ1-2; d_call: NA; cdr3_aa: CASSLDHLLSNYGYTF; cdr3_nt: TGCGCCAGCAGCTTGGACCATCTACTGTCTAACTATGGCTACACCTTC
clone_size: few; v_call: TRBV5-1; j_call: TRBJ2-5; d_call: TRBD2; cdr3_aa: CASSLGLAGGSQETQYF; cdr3_nt: TGCGCCAGCAGCTTAGGTTTGGCGGGGGGAAGCCAAGAGACCCAGTACTTC
clone_size: few; v_call: TRBV7-3; j_call: TRBJ2-7; d_call: NA; cdr3_aa: CASSLYRVSLGEQYF; cdr3_nt: TGTGCCAGCAGCTTATACAGGGTTTCCTTGGGCGAGCAGTACTTC
clone_size: NA; v_call: TRBV12-3/TRBV12-4; j_call: TRBJ2-1; d_call: TRBD2; cdr3_aa: CASSFNFRGLAGRYNEQFF; cdr3_nt: TGTGCCAGCAGTTTTAACTTTCGGGGACTAGCGGGGCGTTACAATGAGCAGTTCTTC
clone_size: few; v_call: TRBV5-1; j_call: TRBJ2-3; d_call: TRBD1; cdr3_aa: CASRTGTTDTQYF; cdr3_nt: TGCGCCAGCAGGACAGGGACCACAGATACGCAGTATTTT
clone_size: few; v_call: TRBV7-8; j_call: TRBJ2-3; d_call: TRBD2; cdr3_aa: CASSLARLAGGYTQYF; cdr3_nt: TGTGCCAGCAGCTTAGCGCGACTAGCGGGGGGCTATACGCAGTATTTT
clone_size: NA; v_call: TRBV5-1; j_call: TRBJ1-4; d_call: NA; cdr3_aa: CASSLGSGVGEKLFF; cdr3_nt: TGCGCCAGCAGCTTGGGTTCGGGTGTTGGAGAAAAACTGTTTTTT
clone_size: NA; v_call: TRBV12-3/TRBV12-4; j_call: TRBJ2-2; d_call: TRBD1; cdr3_aa: CASSNRGAGELFF; cdr3_nt: TGTGCCAGCAGTAACAGGGGCGCCGGGGAGCTGTTTTTT
clone_size: many; v_call: TRBV20-1; j_call: TRBJ2-3; d_call: TRBD2; cdr3_aa: CSATTSGGPLVTDTQYF; cdr3_nt: TGCAGTGCGACGACTAGCGGGGGGCCCCTTGTTACAGATACGCAGTATTTT
clone_size: many; v_call: TRBV7-2; j_call: TRBJ1-6; d_call: TRBD1; cdr3_aa: CASGGTGVNSPLHF; cdr3_nt: TGTGCCAGCGGGGGGACAGGAGTAAATTCACCCCTCCACTTT
clone_size: NA; v_call: TRBV24-1; j_call: TRBJ2-5; d_call: NA; cdr3_aa: CATSEATTFGETQYF; cdr3_nt: TGTGCCACCAGTGAGGCTACTACGTTTGGAGAGACCCAGTACTTC
clone_size: many; v_call: TRBV5-1; j_call: TRBJ1-2; d_call: NA; cdr3_aa: CASSPPGNYGYTF; cdr3_nt: TGCGCCAGCAGCCCCCCAGGCAACTATGGCTACACCTTC
clone_size: few; v_call: TRBV18; j_call: TRBJ2-3; d_call: NA; cdr3_aa: CASSIRTATDTQYF; cdr3_nt: TGTGCCAGCTCAATTAGGACAGCCACAGATACGCAGTATTTT
clone_size: few; v_call: TRBV24-1; j_call: TRBJ2-1; d_call: TRBD2; cdr3_aa: CATSSSGGAGNEQFF; cdr3_nt: TGTGCCACCAGCAGTAGCGGGGGGGCCGGAAATGAGCAGTTCTTC
clone_size: few; v_call: TRBV7-2; j_call: TRBJ2-3; d_call: NA; cdr3_aa: CASSRDFTDTQYF; cdr3_nt: TGTGCCAGCAGCAGGGACTTCACAGATACGCAGTATTTT
clone_size: many; v_call: TRBV7-2; j_call: TRBJ2-1; d_call: NA; cdr3_aa: CASSPPGAYEQFF; cdr3_nt: TGTGCCAGCAGCCCACCAGGGGCATATGAGCAGTTCTTC
clone_size: many; v_call: TRBV29-1; j_call: TRBJ2-3; d_call: TRBD1; cdr3_aa: CSGYPLGQGARTDTQYF; cdr3_nt: TGCAGCGGATACCCCCTCGGCCAGGGGGCGAGAACAGATACGCAGTATTTT
clone_size: many; v_call: TRBV6-2/TRBV6-3; j_call: TRBJ1-5; d_call: NA; cdr3_aa: CASSYPPREGGNQPQHF; cdr3_nt: TGTGCCAGCAGTTACCCGCCTCGGGAGGGAGGGAATCAGCCCCAGCATTTT
clone_size: NA; v_call: TRBV6-5; j_call: TRBJ1-6; d_call: NA; cdr3_aa: CASSYSVWGSNSPLHF; cdr3_nt: TGTGCCAGCAGTTACTCGGTCTGGGGTTCTAATTCACCCCTCCACTTT
clone_size: few; v_call: TRBV12-3/TRBV12-4; j_call: TRBJ2-6; d_call: TRBD1; cdr3_aa: CASSLSTGPGANVLTF; cdr3_nt: TGTGCCAGCAGTCTGTCGACAGGGCCTGGGGCCAACGTCCTGACTTTC
clone_size: NA; v_call: TRBV6-2/TRBV6-3; j_call: TRBJ1-5; d_call: TRBD1; cdr3_aa: CASSTTRTGAPFGNQPQHF; cdr3_nt: TGTGCCAGCAGTACAACTAGGACAGGGGCCCCTTTCGGCAATCAGCCCCAGCATTTT
clone_size: few; v_call: TRBV12-3/TRBV12-4; j_call: TRBJ1-1; d_call: NA; cdr3_aa: CASSFLDQSEAFF; cdr3_nt: TGTGCCAGCAGTTTTTTGGACCAGTCTGAAGCTTTCTTT
clone_size: few; v_call: TRBV27; j_call: TRBJ2-2; d_call: NA; cdr3_aa: CASSFSQTTRELFF; cdr3_nt: TGTGCCAGCAGTTTCTCCCAAACCACTCGGGAGCTGTTTTTT
clone_size: NA; v_call: TRBV9; j_call: TRBJ2-5; d_call: NA; cdr3_aa: CASSPHTWETQYF; cdr3_nt: TGTGCCAGCAGCCCGCACACCTGGGAGACCCAGTACTTC
clone_size: many; v_call: TRBV10-3; j_call: TRBJ2-3; d_call: TRBD2; cdr3_aa: CAITPTGRADTQYF; cdr3_nt: TGTGCCATCACCCCCACTGGGAGGGCAGATACGCAGTATTTT